This T cell receptor beta chain was identified in a study of T-cell memory formation after mild COVID-19. The wider study: Clusters of TCRs were largely donor specific. Points from the study as a whole: Clones contracting over day 15 to 85 were CD4/CD8 balanced, with later expanders leaning CD4+. Cross-reactive memory seemingly joined, as some responding clones were found in pre-infection memory.

Trimming left V 2 bases short and J 4 bases short, with 9 bases between. The CDR3 runs 14 residues. Germline V gives CDR1 MDHEN, CDR2 SYDVKM. The TCR alpha and TCR beta cDNA libraries, bearing sample barcodes and UMIs, were generated by 5'RACE using constant-segment primers. TCRdb analysed the 5' RACE reads with MiXCR anew, one entry per CDR3 protein. The sample holds almost 350,000 distinct CDR3 sequences; under 25% are singletons and the top ten take 21%. This clonotype has a handful of counts. Its target is unknown. Sequenced: PBMCs or a T cell subset sorted from them (not recorded which). The TCR comes from a man aged 18 to 30 who had mild COVID-19 (a few samples of this study predate the infection). Cell type and time point are not known. The chain recombines TRBV28 with TRBJ1-5; no firm D call. Here the CDR3 reads CASSLTYGNQPQHF. CDR3 sequence (DNA): TGTGCCAGCAGTTTAACTTACGGGAATCAGCCCCAGCATTTT. The whole variable domain, filled in from reference TRBV28 and TRBJ1-5, reads DVKVTQSSRYLVKRTGEKVFLECVQDMDHENMFWYRQDPGLGLRLIYFSYDVKMKEKGDIPEGYSVSREKKERFSLILESASTNQTSMYLCASSLTYGNQPQHFGDGTRLSIL.